This T cell receptor beta chain was recovered during a study of blood T cell repertoires in COVID-19. Whole-study context: The cDNA or gDNA used as material had been derived from T cells, B-cell-depleted T cells, or PBMCs.

Trimming removed 0 bases from V and 0 bases from J, with 10 bases in between. Looked up from germline, CDR1 is SGDLS and CDR2 is YYNGEE. The CDR3 runs 17 residues. Authors' analysis steps: Counts of nucleated cells, estimated from reference gene primer amplification, were obtained. Generated by immunoSEQ multiplex PCR, the TCRdb table keeps only in-frame clones and is missing some. V, J and clone size reflect that table, while D and trimming were determined from the DNA. The sample shows around 94,000 clones, 91% of them seen only once. The rearrangement joins TRBV9 to TRBJ2-6, with D perhaps matching TRBD1 (5 bases). The sample comprised peripheral blood. The clonotype comes from a man aged 18 to 29 with acute or convalescent COVID-19. The CDR3 bases are TGTGCCAGCAGCGTAGCTCTAGGGGTCTCTGGGGCCAACGTCCTGACTTTC. This encodes CASSVALGVSGANVLTF.